What follows are 20 T cell receptor beta chains derived from one specimen sequenced in a study of T cell responses to AZD1222 COVID-19 vaccine. Data came from immunoSEQ multiplex PCR; TCRdb stores just in-frame clones and leaves some out. The data show about 160,000 clones, 80% to 90% seen once. The input for sequencing was peripheral blood, taken on day 0 of AZD1222 vaccination. Every receptor here comes from an adult in good health.

This chain connects TRBV10-2 to TRBJ2-2; 8 bases agree with TRBD2. This CDR3 contains 13 residues. Germline V gene sequence: CDR1 WSHSY, CDR2 SAAADI. After removal of 11 bases from V and 8 bases from J, the junction contained 10 bases not matched to a gene. DNA for the CDR3: TGCGCCTCCGAGCTAGCGGGCGGGGGGGAGCTGTTTTTT. Residues: CASELAGGGELFF.

In this sample, this clone turned up once. This chain uses TRBV19 with TRBJ2-1; 11 nucleotides align to TRBD2. Germline CDR1 and CDR2: LNHDA and SQIVND (reference sequence). The CDR3 is 16 residues long. After removal of 6 bases from V and 10 bases from J, the junction contained 14 bases not matched to a gene. CDR3 coding DNA: TGTGCCAGTAGCGACGCTAGCGGGGGGCCGAGGGGCGAGCAGTTCTTC. Amino acid sequence: CASSDASGGPRGEQFF.

The chain has TRBV28 and TRBJ2-7; D call uncertain. Trimming left V 6 bases short and J 0 bases short, with 6 bases between. Germline values: CDR1 MDHEN, CDR2 SYDVKM. CDR3 size: 12 residues. CDR3 protein: CASRTVSYEQYF. The CDR3 DNA reads as TGTGCCAGCAGAACGGTCTCCTACGAGCAGTACTTC.

This chain uses TRBV27 with TRBJ2-3, with D maybe TRBD1 (5 bases). Germline assignment: CDR1 MNHEY and CDR2 SMNVEV (reference sequence). The V and J ends lost 7 bases and 3 bases respectively, with 17 bases between them. CDR3 length: 15 amino acids. The CDR3 is CASIRQWGRTDTQYF. The CDR3 nucleotides read TGTGCCAGCATCCGTCAGTGGGGCCGGACAGATACGCAGTATTTT.

The V gene is TRBV10-3, the J gene TRBJ2-2; D is ambiguous. Trimming took off 6 bases at V and 0 bases at J, with 11 bases between the two ends. The CDR3 is made up of 15 amino acids. From germline, CDR1 is ENHRY and CDR2 SYGVKD. The DNA for the CDR3 is TGTGCCATCAGCCCCCTAAGCACGAACACCGGGGAGCTGTTTTTT. Translation: CAISPLSTNTGELFF.

The chain recombines TRBV10-3 with TRBJ1-1; the D is unclear. The CDR3 sequence is 13 residues long. V dropped 2 bases and J dropped 4 bases, with 8 bases sitting between them. Germline V gene data show CDR1 as ENHRY and CDR2 as SYGVKD. Here the CDR3 DNA reads TGTGCCATCAGTGAGGTTTACAGCACTGAAGCTTTCTTT. It codes for CAISEVYSTEAFF.

The V call is TRBV6-1, the J call TRBJ2-7, with D unresolved. CDR1 MNHNS and CDR2 SASEGT come from the germline V gene. The CDR3 runs to 15 residues. Deletions cut 2 bases from V and 2 bases from J, with 13 bases between. CDR3 loop: CASSEILTEAYEQYV. As DNA, the CDR3 is TGTGCCAGCAGTGAAATTCTGACGGAAGCCTACGAGCAGTACGTC.

Only a few counts were recorded for this clone. This chain joins TRBV5-6 and TRBJ1-4; D unclear. With 5 bases removed from V and 5 bases from J, the gap between germline ends came to 13 bases. The CDR3 runs 14 residues. The V gene's germline CDR1 is SGHDT and CDR2 YYEEEE. This chain's CDR3 is CASSSVGRNEKLFF. CDR3 sequence (DNA): TGTGCCAGCAGTTCCGTGGGAAGGAATGAAAAACTGTTTTTT.

CDR3 protein: CASSESGQGGETQYF. CDR3 bases: TGCGCCAGCAGTGAGTCGGGTCAGGGGGGAGAGACCCAGTACTTC. The chain is built from TRBV10-1 and TRBJ2-5; possibly TRBD1 for D (7 bases). The CDR3 contains 15 residues. V lost 0 bases, J lost 4 bases, and 12 bases lay in between. Per germline, CDR1 WNHNN and CDR2 SYGVQD (reference sequence).

The rearrangement joins TRBV6-4 to TRBJ2-2, with 10 bases matching TRBD1. This CDR3 contains 15 residues. CDR1 and CDR2 (germline): MRHNA, SNTAGT. With 6 bases clipped from V and 6 bases from J, the junction kept 7 bases outside the gene matches. The CDR3 spells CASRTPGQGSGELFF. DNA of the CDR3: TGTGCCAGCAGGACGCCGGGACAGGGGTCCGGGGAGCTGTTTTTT.

The V and J genes are TRBV5-8 and TRBJ1-2, with 7 bases matching TRBD1. CDR1 and CDR2 from the germline V gene are SGHTS and YDEGEE. CDR3 length: 16 amino acids. V was pared by 3 bases and J by 4 bases, with 12 bases of the junction left unmatched. The CDR3 loop reads CASSSLGQGVFYGYTF. The CDR3, as DNA: TGTGCCAGCAGCTCGCTGGGGCAGGGGGTCTTCTATGGCTACACCTTC.

J is TRBJ2-7 and V is TRBV18, with 7 bases matching TRBD1. This CDR3 is built from 15 residues. Germline CDR1 and CDR2: KGHSH and LQKENI. Losses at the gene ends were 3 bases for V and 3 bases for J; bases not matched to a gene: 8. CDR3 DNA sequence: TGTGCCAGCTCACCTGGGGTAGGGGGCTTCTACGAGCAGTACTTC. Amino acid sequence: CASSPGVGGFYEQYF.

The J gene is TRBJ2-1, the V gene TRBV7-2; a weak D match, TRBD2 (6 bases). The CDR3 is 16 amino acids. Trimming took off 2 bases at V and 1 base at J, with 12 bases between the two ends. Germline loops: CDR1 SGHTA, CDR2 FQGNSA. This CDR3 reads CASSLYPGVSYNEQFF. The CDR3, as DNA: TGTGCCAGCAGCTTATATCCGGGGGTGTCCTACAATGAGCAGTTCTTC.

This clone has a single count. The chain carries TRBV7-3 and TRBJ2-1, with TRBD2 identical over 15 bases. V was clipped by 5 bases and J by 2 bases; unmatched bases: 13. Per the germline V gene, CDR1 is SGHTA and CDR2 is FQGTGA. CDR3 length: 20 amino acids. The CDR3 DNA reads TGTGCCAGCAGCCCAGGGACTAGCGGGGGGCTAGGGTACACCTACAATGAGCAGTTCTTC. It encodes CASSPGTSGGLGYTYNEQFF.

V gene TRBV12-3 or TRBV12-4 combines with J gene TRBJ2-3; D call uncertain. The CDR3 covers 10 residues. The ends were cut back, 5 bases at V and 5 bases at J, with 2 bases in the middle. The CDR3 region is CASSIDTQYF. As DNA, the CDR3 is TGTGCCAGCAGTATAGATACGCAGTATTTT.

V is TRBV3-1 (or the pseudogene TRBV3-2) and J is TRBJ1-5, with a possible D match to TRBD1 (5 bases). Trimming cost V 1 base and J 5 bases, with 15 bases left between them. CDR1 is LGHDT, CDR2 YNNKEL, per germline (reference sequence). The CDR3 has 16 amino acids. CDR3 coding DNA: TGTGCCAGCAGCCAAGTTGTCAGGGATGGGGATCAGCCCCAGCATTTT. Translated, it gives CASSQVVRDGDQPQHF.

This chain uses TRBV2 with TRBJ1-1, with TRBD1 matching over 11 bases. V was pared by 5 bases and J by 4 bases, with 12 bases of the junction left unmatched. CDR1 is SNHLY, CDR2 FYNNEI, per germline. The CDR3 totals 17 residues. The CDR3 reads CASSYPGQGARGTEAFF. CDR3 nucleotide sequence: TGTGCCAGCAGTTACCCTGGACAGGGGGCTCGGGGCACTGAAGCTTTCTTT.

This clone appeared a single time. V usage is TRBV19 and J usage is TRBJ1-6; D gene ambiguous. This CDR3 has 12 amino acids. V was cut by 4 bases and J by 9 bases, with 7 bases left in between. Germline CDR1 reads LNHDA; CDR2 reads SQIVND (reference sequence). The DNA for the CDR3 is TGTGCCAGTAGTAGTCAGAGTTCACCCCTCCACTTT. This gives the protein CASSSQSSPLHF.

The chain recombines TRBV19 with TRBJ1-5, with TRBD1 matching 8 bases. The trim removed 7 bases at V and 4 bases at J, leaving 3 bases unmatched. CDR1 is LNHDA, CDR2 SQIVND, per germline (reference sequence). The CDR3 loop spans 13 amino acids. In nucleotides, the CDR3 is TGTGCCAGTATGAACAGGGGGAATCAGCCCCAGCATTTT. Protein: CASMNRGNQPQHF.

The chain recombines TRBV12-3 or TRBV12-4 with TRBJ1-2, with D unresolved. Trimming cost V 3 bases and J 0 bases, with 5 bases left between them. The CDR3 runs 13 residues. In DNA form, the CDR3 reads TGTGCCAGCAGTTTGCGGACTAACTATGGCTACACCTTC. Residues: CASSLRTNYGYTF.